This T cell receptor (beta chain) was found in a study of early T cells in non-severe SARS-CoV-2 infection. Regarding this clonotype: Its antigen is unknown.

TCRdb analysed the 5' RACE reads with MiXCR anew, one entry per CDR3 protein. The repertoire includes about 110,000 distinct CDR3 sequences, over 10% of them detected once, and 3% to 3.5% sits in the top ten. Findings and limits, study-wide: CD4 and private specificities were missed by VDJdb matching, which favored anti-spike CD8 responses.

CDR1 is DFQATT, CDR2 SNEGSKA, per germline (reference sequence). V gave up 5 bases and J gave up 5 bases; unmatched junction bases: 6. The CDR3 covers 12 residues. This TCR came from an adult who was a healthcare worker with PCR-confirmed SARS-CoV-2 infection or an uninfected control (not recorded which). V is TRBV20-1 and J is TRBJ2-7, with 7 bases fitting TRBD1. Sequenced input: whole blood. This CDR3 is CSAGQAIDEQYF. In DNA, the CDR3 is TGCAGTGCTGGACAGGCGATAGACGAGCAGTACTTC.